This TCR beta chain was identified during a study of T cells in Graves' hyperthyroidism and ophthalmopathy. The table lists this clonotype with many counts. The CDR3 covers 13 residues. Per the germline V gene, CDR1 is SGHVS and CDR2 is FNYEAQ. The V and J ends lost 7 bases and 3 bases respectively, with 13 bases between them. TCR beta CDR3 regions were amplified from RNA transcripts. The primer set for the first-round RT-PCR of the TCR CDR3 was HTBI. In TCRdb, the multiplex PCR reads were re-called with MiXCR into one record per CDR3 protein. The table lists hundreds of thousands of distinct CDR3 sequences, around 15% of them singletons.

The sequence came from a man aged 18 to 29 with Graves' ophthalmopathy. The chain combines TRBV7-6 with TRBJ2-7, with D possibly being TRBD1 (6 bases). The sample taken for sequencing was blood. The CDR3 region has the DNA TGTGCCAGCACGCCCCTACAGGGCTACGAGCAGTACTTC. The encoded protein is CASTPLQGYEQYF.